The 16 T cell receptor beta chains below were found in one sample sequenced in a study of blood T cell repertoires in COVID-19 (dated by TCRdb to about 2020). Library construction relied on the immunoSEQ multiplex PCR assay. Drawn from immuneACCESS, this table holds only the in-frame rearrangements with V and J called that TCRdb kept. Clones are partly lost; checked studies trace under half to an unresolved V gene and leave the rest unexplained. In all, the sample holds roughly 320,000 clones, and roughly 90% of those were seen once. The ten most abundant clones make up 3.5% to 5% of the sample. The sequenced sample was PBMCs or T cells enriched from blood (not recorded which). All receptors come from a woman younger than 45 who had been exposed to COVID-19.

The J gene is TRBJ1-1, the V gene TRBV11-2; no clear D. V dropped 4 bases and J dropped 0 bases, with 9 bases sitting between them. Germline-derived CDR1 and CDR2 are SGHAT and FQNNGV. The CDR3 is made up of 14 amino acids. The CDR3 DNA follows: TGTGCCAGCAGCTCGAGTGACATGAACACTGAAGCTTTCTTT. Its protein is CASSSSDMNTEAFF.

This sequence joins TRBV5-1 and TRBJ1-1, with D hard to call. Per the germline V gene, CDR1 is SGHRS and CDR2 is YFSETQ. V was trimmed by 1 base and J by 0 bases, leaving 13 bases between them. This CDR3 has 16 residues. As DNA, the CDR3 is TGCGCCAGCAGCTTGAGAGGAGGTGTCATGAACACTGAAGCTTTCTTT. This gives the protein CASSLRGGVMNTEAFF.

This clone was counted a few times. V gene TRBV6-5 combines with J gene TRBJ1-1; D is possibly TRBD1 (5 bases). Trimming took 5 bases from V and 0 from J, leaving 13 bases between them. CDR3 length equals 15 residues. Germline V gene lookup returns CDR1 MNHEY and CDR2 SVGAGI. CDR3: CASSRQPLMNTEAFF. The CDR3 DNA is TGTGCCAGCAGTAGACAGCCCCTTATGAACACTGAAGCTTTCTTT.

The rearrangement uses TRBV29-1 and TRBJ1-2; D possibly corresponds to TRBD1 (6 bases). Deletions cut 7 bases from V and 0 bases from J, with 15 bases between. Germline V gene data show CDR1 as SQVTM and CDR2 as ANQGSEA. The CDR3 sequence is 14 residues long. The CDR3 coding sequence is TGCAGCGCCGTAGGGGACACCTCTAACTATGGCTACACCTTC. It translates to CSAVGDTSNYGYTF.

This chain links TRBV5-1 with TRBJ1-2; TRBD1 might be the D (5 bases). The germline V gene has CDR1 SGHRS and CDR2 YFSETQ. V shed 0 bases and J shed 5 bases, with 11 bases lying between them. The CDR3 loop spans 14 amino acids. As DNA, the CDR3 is TGCGCCAGCAGCTTGGAAGGGGTCACTTATGGCTACACCTTC. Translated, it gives CASSLEGVTYGYTF.

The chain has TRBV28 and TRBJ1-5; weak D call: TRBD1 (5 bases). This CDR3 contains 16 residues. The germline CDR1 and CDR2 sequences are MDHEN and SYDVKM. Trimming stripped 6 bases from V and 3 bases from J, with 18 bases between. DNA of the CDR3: TGTGCCAGCAGCCCAAATGGTCAGGGTAACAATCAGCCCCAGCATTTT. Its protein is CASSPNGQGNNQPQHF.

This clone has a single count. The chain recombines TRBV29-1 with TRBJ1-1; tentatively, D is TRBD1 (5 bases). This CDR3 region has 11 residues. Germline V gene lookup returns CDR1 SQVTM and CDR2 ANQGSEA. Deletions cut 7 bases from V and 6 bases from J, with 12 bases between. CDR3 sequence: CSATIGAEAFF. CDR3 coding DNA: TGCAGCGCAACTATAGGGGCTGAAGCTTTCTTT.

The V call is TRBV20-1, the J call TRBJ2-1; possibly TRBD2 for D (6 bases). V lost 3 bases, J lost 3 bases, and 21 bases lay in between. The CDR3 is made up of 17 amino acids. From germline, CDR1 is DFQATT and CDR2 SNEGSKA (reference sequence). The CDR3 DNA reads TGCAGTGCTAGTGGGGATAGCGGCTCGGGGGTCTACAATGAGCAGTTCTTC. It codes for CSASGDSGSGVYNEQFF.

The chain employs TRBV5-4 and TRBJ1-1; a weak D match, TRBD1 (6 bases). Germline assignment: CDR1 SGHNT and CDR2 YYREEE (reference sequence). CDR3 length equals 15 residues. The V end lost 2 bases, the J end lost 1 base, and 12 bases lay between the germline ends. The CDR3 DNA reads TGTGCCAGCAGCTTAAAGATACAGGGGAACACTGAAGCTTTCTTT. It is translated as CASSLKIQGNTEAFF.

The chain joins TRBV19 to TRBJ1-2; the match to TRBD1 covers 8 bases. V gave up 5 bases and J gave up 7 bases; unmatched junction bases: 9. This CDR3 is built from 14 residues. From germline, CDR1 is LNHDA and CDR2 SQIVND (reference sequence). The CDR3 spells CASSFPRTGFGYTF. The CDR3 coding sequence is TGTGCCAGTAGTTTCCCCCGGACAGGGTTTGGCTACACCTTC.

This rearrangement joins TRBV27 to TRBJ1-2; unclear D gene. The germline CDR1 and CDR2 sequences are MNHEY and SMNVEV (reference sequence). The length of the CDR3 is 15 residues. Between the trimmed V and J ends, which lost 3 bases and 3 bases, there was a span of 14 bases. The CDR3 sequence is CASSFGSMGYYGYTF. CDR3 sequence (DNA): TGTGCCAGCAGTTTTGGTTCCATGGGCTACTATGGCTACACCTTC.

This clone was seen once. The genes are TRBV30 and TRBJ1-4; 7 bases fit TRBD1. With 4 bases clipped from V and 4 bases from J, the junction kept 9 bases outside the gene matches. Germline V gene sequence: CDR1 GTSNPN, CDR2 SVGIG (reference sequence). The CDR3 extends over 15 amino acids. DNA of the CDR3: TGTGCCTGGAAGACGCCGGGACAGTTTAATGAAAAACTGTTTTTT. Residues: CAWKTPGQFNEKLFF.

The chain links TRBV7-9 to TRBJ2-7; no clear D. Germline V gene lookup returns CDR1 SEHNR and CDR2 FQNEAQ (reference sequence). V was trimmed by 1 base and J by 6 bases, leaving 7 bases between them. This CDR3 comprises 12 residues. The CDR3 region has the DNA TGTGCCAGCAGCTTAGATCCACTCGAGCAGTACTTC. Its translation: CASSLDPLEQYF.

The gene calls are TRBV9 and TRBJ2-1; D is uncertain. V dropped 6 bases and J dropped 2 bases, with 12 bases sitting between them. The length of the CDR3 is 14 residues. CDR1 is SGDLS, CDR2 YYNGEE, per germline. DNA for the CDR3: TGTGCCAGCACCCTTACTGGTGCCTACAATGAGCAGTTCTTC. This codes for CASTLTGAYNEQFF.

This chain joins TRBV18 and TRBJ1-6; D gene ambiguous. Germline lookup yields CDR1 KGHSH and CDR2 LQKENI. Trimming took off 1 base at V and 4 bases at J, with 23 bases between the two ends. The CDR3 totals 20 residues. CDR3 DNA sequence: TGTGCCAGCTCACCACAATTCTCCTCCGGCGGGGTTGGTTATAATTCACCCCTCCACTTT. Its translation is CASSPQFSSGGVGYNSPLHF.

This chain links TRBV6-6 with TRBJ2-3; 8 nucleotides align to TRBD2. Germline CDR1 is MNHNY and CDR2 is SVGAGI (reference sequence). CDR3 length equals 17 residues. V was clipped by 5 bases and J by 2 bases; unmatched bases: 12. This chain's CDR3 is CASSPGGGGGYTDTQYF. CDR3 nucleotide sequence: TGTGCCAGCAGTCCCGGGGGGGGCGGGGGATACACAGATACGCAGTATTTT.